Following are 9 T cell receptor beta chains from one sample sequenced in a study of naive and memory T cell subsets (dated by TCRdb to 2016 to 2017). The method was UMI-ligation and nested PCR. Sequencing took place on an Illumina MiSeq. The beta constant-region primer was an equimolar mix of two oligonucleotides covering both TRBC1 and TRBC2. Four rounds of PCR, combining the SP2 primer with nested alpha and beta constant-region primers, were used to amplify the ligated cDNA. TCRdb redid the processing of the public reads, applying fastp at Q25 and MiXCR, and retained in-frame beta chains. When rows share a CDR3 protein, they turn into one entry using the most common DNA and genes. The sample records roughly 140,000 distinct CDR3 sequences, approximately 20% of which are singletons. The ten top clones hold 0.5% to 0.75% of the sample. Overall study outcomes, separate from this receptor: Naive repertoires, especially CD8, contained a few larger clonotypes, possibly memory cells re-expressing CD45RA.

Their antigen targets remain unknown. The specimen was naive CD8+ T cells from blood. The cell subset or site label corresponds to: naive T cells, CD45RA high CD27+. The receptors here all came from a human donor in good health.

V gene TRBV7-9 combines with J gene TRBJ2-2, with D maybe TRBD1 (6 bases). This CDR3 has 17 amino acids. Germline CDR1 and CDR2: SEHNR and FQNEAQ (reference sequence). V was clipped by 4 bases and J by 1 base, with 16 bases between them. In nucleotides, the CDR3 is TGTGCCAGCAGCTCCCCCCAGGGGCAGGGGAACACCGGGGAGCTGTTTTTT. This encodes CASSSPQGQGNTGELFF. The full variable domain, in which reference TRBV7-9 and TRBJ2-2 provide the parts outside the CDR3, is DTGVSQNPRHKITKRGQNVTFRCDPISEHNRLYWYRQTLGQGPEFLTYFQNEAQLEKSRLLSDRFSAERPKGSFSTLEIQRTEQGDSAMYLCASSSPQGQGNTGELFFGEGSRLTVL.

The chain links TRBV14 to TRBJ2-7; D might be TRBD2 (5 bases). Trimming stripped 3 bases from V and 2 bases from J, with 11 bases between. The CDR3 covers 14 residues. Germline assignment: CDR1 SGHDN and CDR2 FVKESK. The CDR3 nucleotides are TGTGCCAGCAGCCACTGGGGAGAAGCCTACGAGCAGTACTTC. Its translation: CASSHWGEAYEQYF. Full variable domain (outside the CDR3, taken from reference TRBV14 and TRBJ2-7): EAGVTQFPSHSVIEKGQTVTLRCDPISGHDNLYWYRRVMGKEIKFLLHFVKESKQDESGMPNNRFLAERTGGTYSTLKVQPAELEDSGVYFCASSHWGEAYEQYFGPGTRLTVT.

CDR3 in amino acids: CASSSTGTGKDPRGAFF. The CDR3 DNA sequence: TGTGCCAGCAGTTCAACCGGGACAGGGAAAGATCCGAGGGGAGCTTTCTTT. The genes are TRBV6-5 and TRBJ1-1; the match to TRBD1 covers 9 bases. Per the germline V gene, CDR1 is MNHEY and CDR2 is SVGAGI. J lost 10 bases, V lost 4 bases, and 19 bases had no gene match. The CDR3 is 17 amino acids.

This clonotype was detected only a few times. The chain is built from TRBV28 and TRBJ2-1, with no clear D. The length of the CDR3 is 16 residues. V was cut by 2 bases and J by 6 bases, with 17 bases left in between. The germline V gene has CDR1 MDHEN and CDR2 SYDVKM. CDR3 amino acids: CASSLTFTGSGNEQFF. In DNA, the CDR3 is TGTGCCAGCAGTTTAACTTTCACTGGGTCGGGCAATGAGCAGTTCTTC.

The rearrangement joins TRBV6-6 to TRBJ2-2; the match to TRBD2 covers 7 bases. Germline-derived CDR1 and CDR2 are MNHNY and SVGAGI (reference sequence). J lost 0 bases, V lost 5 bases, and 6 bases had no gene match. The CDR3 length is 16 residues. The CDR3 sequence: CASSLQGGPNTGELFF. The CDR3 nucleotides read TGTGCCAGCAGTCTTCAGGGAGGGCCGAACACCGGGGAGCTGTTTTTT.

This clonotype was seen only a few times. CDR3 amino acids: CASSRGDPYEQYF. In nucleotides, the CDR3 is TGCGCCAGCTCTCGCGGGGATCCCTACGAGCAGTACTTC. The chain uses TRBV10-2 and TRBJ2-7; D might be TRBD2 (6 bases). This CDR3 contains 13 residues. Trimming stripped 8 bases from V and 2 bases from J, with 13 bases between. Germline assignment: CDR1 WSHSY and CDR2 SAAADI.

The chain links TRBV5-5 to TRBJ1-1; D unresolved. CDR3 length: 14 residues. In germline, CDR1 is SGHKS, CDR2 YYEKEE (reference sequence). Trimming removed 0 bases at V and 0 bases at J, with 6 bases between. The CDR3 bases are TGTGCCAGCAGCTTGGCATCTATGAACACTGAAGCTTTCTTT. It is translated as CASSLASMNTEAFF.

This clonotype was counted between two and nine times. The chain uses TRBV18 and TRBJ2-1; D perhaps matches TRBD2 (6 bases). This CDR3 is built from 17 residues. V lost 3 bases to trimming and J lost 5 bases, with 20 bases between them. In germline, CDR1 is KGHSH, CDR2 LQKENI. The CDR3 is CASSPGPTGLANNEQFF. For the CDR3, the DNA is TGTGCCAGCTCACCGGGCCCAACCGGCCTAGCGAACAATGAGCAGTTCTTC.

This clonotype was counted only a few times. The CDR3 DNA reads TGTGCCAGCAGCCCCGGGGGGACCCTGAGCTCCTACGAGCAGTACTTC. This translates into CASSPGGTLSSYEQYF. The V and J genes are TRBV6-2 or TRBV6-3 and TRBJ2-7; TRBD2 aligns across 7 bases. The CDR3 length is 16 residues. Trimming cost V 6 bases and J 0 bases; bases outside gene matches: 11. CDR1 is MNHEY, CDR2 SVGEGT, per germline.